A single sample gave rise to the 7 T cell receptor beta chains below, sequenced in a study of T cells after yellow fever vaccination. Each CDR3 protein gets one entry after TCRdb re-called the 5' RACE reads with MiXCR. The sample lists around 300,000 distinct CDR3 sequences; over 3.5% were seen once. The starting material was PBMCs, obtained 5 days after the yellow fever booster vaccination. The receptor source for this set is a man younger than 30 who received the YFV17D yellow fever vaccine.

The chain joins TRBV29-1 to TRBJ2-1; TRBD2 aligns across 8 bases. Germline lookup yields CDR1 SQVTM and CDR2 ANQGSEA. V lost 2 bases to trimming and J lost 9 bases; unmatched junction nucleotides: 9. The CDR3 contains 14 residues. CDR3 coding DNA: TGCAGCGTTGAAAGGTCGGGGGGGCCGAGTGAGCAGTTCTTC. Protein: CSVERSGGPSEQFF.

J is TRBJ1-1 and V is TRBV14; D is uncertain. The CDR3 is 14 amino acids. The V gene's germline CDR1 is SGHDN and CDR2 FVKESK. Trimming took off 0 bases at V and 6 bases at J, with 11 bases between the two ends. The CDR3 coding sequence is TGTGCCAGCAGCCAAGATCAGGCCGCGTCTGAAGCTTTCTTT. Residues: CASSQDQAASEAFF.

The V call is TRBV12-3 or TRBV12-4, the J call TRBJ1-3, with 11 bases fitting TRBD1. V shed 6 bases, J shed 7 bases, and the junction held 11 bases outside the gene matches. The CDR3 covers 16 residues. This CDR3 reads CASSRTGQGAGNTIYF. In nucleotides, the CDR3 is TGTGCCAGCAGCCGAACTGGACAGGGGGCGGGCAACACCATATATTTT.

This clonotype has only a few counts. The chain has TRBV6-6 and TRBJ2-5, with D uncertain. V was pared by 1 base and J by 5 bases, with 11 bases between. CDR1 and CDR2 from the germline V gene are MNHNY and SVGAGI (reference sequence). This CDR3 has 14 residues. The CDR3 DNA is TGTGCCAGCAGTTACTTTTTTGGGCGGGAGACCCAGTACTTC. Translation: CASSYFFGRETQYF.

This clonotype showed up many times. The V gene is TRBV27, the J gene TRBJ2-1, with D possibly being TRBD1 or TRBD2 (7 bases each). Germline values: CDR1 MNHEY, CDR2 SMNVEV (reference sequence). The CDR3 totals 12 residues. V lost 5 bases and J lost 9, with 11 bases in between. The CDR3 nucleotides are TGTGCCAGCAGTACAGGGGAGGGTGAGCAGTTCTTC. This gives the protein CASSTGEGEQFF.

This clonotype has ten or more counts. The rearrangement uses TRBV7-3 and TRBJ2-1, with D possibly matching TRBD2 (6 bases). CDR1 and CDR2 from the germline V gene are SGHTA and FQGTGA. The CDR3 loop spans 13 amino acids. Trimming took 5 bases from V and 8 from J, leaving 13 bases between them. In nucleotides, the CDR3 is TGTGCCAGCAGCCAGATCGGGGGTGATGAGCAGTTCTTC. This translates into CASSQIGGDEQFF.

The chain is built from TRBV6-5 and TRBJ1-2; 9 nucleotides agree with TRBD1. With V trimmed by 1 base and J by 7 bases, 4 bases remained unmatched. Germline CDR1 reads MNHEY; CDR2 reads SVGAGI. The CDR3 covers 14 residues. CDR3 DNA sequence: TGTGCCAGCAGTTACTTCGGACAGGGGACTGGCTACACCTTC. Translating it yields CASSYFGQGTGYTF.